This TCR beta chain stems from a study of T-cell memory formation after mild COVID-19 (TCRdb year 2021). Context from the whole study: TCR sequence clusters from the two donors were found to be largely donor specific. In a couple of donors, T-cell clones that expanded and contracted after mild COVID-19 were tracked by sequencing TCRalpha and TCRbeta repertoires over time. The cohort comprised two young, previously healthy adult volunteers, one female and one male. The paper's findings and limits, for the study overall: The study included only a couple of mild cases, and larger cohorts that include severe cases with pre-infection samples were judged to be necessary. Clones that contracted from day 15 to 85 showed balanced CD4/CD8 phenotypes, whereas a second wave of clones that expanded from day 15 to 37 leaned towards CD4+. The second-wave clones that peaked on day 37 were not confirmed to be SARS-CoV-2 specific. Contracting CD4+ clones appeared mostly in the CM and EM memory subsets, whereas CD8+ clones were enriched in EMRA. The detection of some responding clones in pre-infection memory suggests that pre-existing cross-reactive memory T cells joined the SARS-CoV-2 response.

PBMCs were isolated by Ficoll-Paque density gradient centrifugation. Trimming takes 3 bases from V and 4 bases from J, and the germline ends sit 12 bases apart. The CDR3 goes from the cysteine to the phenylalanine over 14 residues. Only the CDR3 portion is preserved as DNA: 42 bases, with reading frame beginning at the first base. CDR1 and CDR2 are drawn from the germline V gene: SGHRS, YFSETQ. TCRdb lists the instrument as Illumina NovaSeq 6000. TCRalpha and TCRbeta cDNA libraries were constructed by 5'RACE with constant-segment primers, with sample barcodes and unique molecular identifiers being introduced. Trizol reagent was used to extract RNA from every sample. Amplification of the libraries took two PCR steps, and the second step added a second sample barcode plus Illumina TruSeq adapters. Sequencing of libraries was performed on an Illumina NovaSeq with 2 x 150 bp paired-end reads. The paper's processing steps were these. Reads were demultiplexed and collapsed into UMI-guided consensus sequences with migec v1.2.7. Using mixcr v2.1.11, the UMI consensuses were aligned to TRA and TRB V and J templates and assembled into clonotypes. A clonotype was counted as expanded or contracted only if both edgeR and NoisET called the change significant, with noise models trained on biological replicates. For edgeR calls, a false discovery rate-adjusted p below 0.01 and a log2 fold-change threshold of 1 were applied. As an exploratory analysis of dynamics, PCA with hierarchical clustering was applied to max-normalized trajectories of the 1000 most abundant clonotypes. Each responding clone was given a CD4 or CD8 phenotype based on the CD4+ and CD8+ repertoires, which had been sequenced separately. The public reads were reanalyzed by TCRdb: fastp trimming at Q25, MiXCR alignment, in-frame beta chains only. For every CDR3 protein sequence, its rows merge into one entry that carries the most common genes and DNA. TCRdb's processing, not the authors', yielded these V and J calls. Present in this sample are about 44,000 distinct CDR3 sequences, about 7.1% of which were seen just once. Clones ranked in the top ten supply less than 1.5% of the sample.

This clonotype was counted many times. Its antigen is still unknown. One base away there is no much larger clone; base qualities are not given. The sequenced sample was PBMCs or a T cell subset sorted from them (not recorded which). The rearrangement joined TRBV5-1 to TRBJ2-3; perhaps TRBD2 is the D gene, with 6 bases matching. The TCR sequence derives from a man younger than 35 who had mild COVID-19 (a few samples of this study predate the infection). The sample titles of this study are shuffled in the database, so cell type and time point are left out; the donor was told from shared clones. CDR3 sequence: CASSSVPGADTQYF. The nucleotide sequence is given as TGCGCCAGCAGCTCTGTCCCGGGGGCAGATACGCAGTATTTT. The variable domain in full, with residues beyond the CDR3 obtained from the reference TRBV5-1 and TRBJ2-3 genes, is KAGVTQTPRYLIKTRGQQVTLSCSPISGHRSVSWYQQTPGQGLQFLFEYFSETQRNKGNFPGRFSGRQFSNSRSEMNVSTLELGDSALYLCASSSVPGADTQYFGPGTRLTVL.